This T cell receptor (beta chain) is drawn from a study of identical twins. About this clonotype: Its specificity is unknown.

Overall study findings and caveats: The analysis was cross-sectional rather than longitudinal within donors.

The trim removed 5 bases at V and 3 bases at J, leaving 6 bases unmatched. This CDR3 has 15 amino acids. Template switching, a step in the protocol, added a universal primer site, and cDNA carried unique molecular identifiers. TCRdb used MiXCR to reprocess the 5' RACE reads, holding one entry per CDR3 protein. The sample includes some 730,000 distinct CDR3 sequences, 15% to 20% of them seen just once. The same data also went into a second study, on T cells expressing NK-cell markers. That work adds: Seven of eight sequenced donors tested HCMV-seropositive; one tested seronegative. In a group of 5 or 6 donors, dominant NKG2C+ clonotypes represented about 1.0-7.0% of CD8+ T cells.

The chain recombines TRBV12-3 or TRBV12-4 with TRBJ1-1; 10 bases line up with TRBD1. Sequencing was performed on PBMCs. The sequence was obtained from a woman between 18 and 29 years old in good health. The CDR3 bases are TGTGCCAGCAGTCGAAGGACAGGGGGTCACACTGAAGCTTTCTTT. Its translation: CASSRRTGGHTEAFF.